The 23 T cell receptor beta chains reported below all come from one sample, sequenced in a study of control samples from healthy donors and cancer patients. Repertoires were generated with immunoSEQ multiplex PCR, while TCRdb's copy carries only in-frame clones and drops some. This sample has roughly 190,000 clones; 91% occur once, and the top ten carry about 1.6%. Specimen: blood. These receptors came from a woman in her 30s in good health.

Notes on this clone: Other DNA sequences of this sample code for an identical CDR3. J is TRBJ2-7 and V is TRBV12-3 or TRBV12-4, with a tentative D call TRBD1 (5 bases). CDR3 length: 12 residues. The germline V and J ends were trimmed by 6 bases and 4 bases, with 10 bases remaining between them. This CDR3 reads CASSSDSYEQYF. The CDR3 bases are TGTGCCAGCAGCTCCGACAGTTACGAGCAGTACTTC.

J is TRBJ2-1 and V is TRBV19; 11 bases are a match to TRBD2. The germline gives CDR1 LNHDA, CDR2 SQIVND (reference sequence). This CDR3 has 16 residues. V lost 3 bases to trimming and J lost 7 bases; unmatched junction nucleotides: 8. The CDR3 DNA follows: TGTGCCAGTAGTATTAGTAGACTAGCGGGGCGGAATGAGCAGTTCTTC. This translates into CASSISRLAGRNEQFF.

This clone was detected once. This sequence joins TRBV7-9 and TRBJ2-1, with 14 bases fitting TRBD2. Per the germline V gene, CDR1 is SEHNR and CDR2 is FQNEAQ (reference sequence). After removal of 5 bases from V and 1 base from J, the junction contained 1 base not matched to a gene. The CDR3 runs 16 residues. The CDR3 bases are TGTGCCAGCAGCCGACTAGCGGGAGGGTCCTACAATGAGCAGTTCTTC. Translated: CASSRLAGGSYNEQFF.

V and J are TRBV12-2 and TRBJ2-5; the D call TRBD1 from the table was never checked on the DNA. TRBV12-2 is a known pseudogene. The CDR3 loop spans 15 amino acids. CDR3 in DNA: TGTGCAAGTCGCTTACTAACAGGGGGTCGGGAGACCCAGTACTTC. Its protein is CASRLLTGGRETQYF.

This sequence joins TRBV11-2 and TRBJ1-1; the match to TRBD1 covers 10 bases. The CDR3 is 14 residues long. V trimming: 1 base; J trimming: 11 bases; junction bases outside the gene matches: 7. CDR1 is SGHAT and CDR2 is FQNNGV in the germline V gene. The CDR3 sequence is CASSLADGTGVAFF. For the CDR3, the DNA is TGTGCCAGCAGCTTAGCGGACGGGACAGGGGTGGCTTTCTTT. Looking up the rest from reference TRBV11-2 and TRBJ1-1 gives the full variable domain: EAGVAQSPRYKIIEKRQSVAFWCNPISGHATLYWYQQILGQGPKLLIQFQNNGVVDDSQLPKDRFSAERLKGVDSTLKIQPAKLEDSAVYLCASSLADGTGVAFFGQGTRLTVV.

This sequence joins TRBV4-2 and TRBJ2-7, with 7 nucleotides matching TRBD1. V lost 1 base and J lost 0; bases outside the gene matches: 6. The CDR3 loop spans 16 amino acids. The germline V gene encodes CDR1 LGHNA and CDR2 YNFKEQ. The CDR3 loop reads CASSQVMTGSSYEQYF. CDR3 nucleotides: TGTGCCAGCAGCCAAGTGATGACAGGGAGCTCCTACGAGCAGTACTTC.

The chain employs TRBV2 and TRBJ1-4, with D possibly TRBD1 on 5 matching bases. This CDR3 has 15 amino acids. The germline V gene has CDR1 SNHLY and CDR2 FYNNEI. V was pared by 3 bases and J by 0 bases, with 8 bases between. The CDR3 region has the DNA TGTGCCAGCAGTGACCCGACAGCAACTAATGAAAAACTGTTTTTT. It yields the protein CASSDPTATNEKLFF.

The rearrangement uses TRBV4-2 and TRBJ2-3, with D possibly matching TRBD1 (5 bases). V lost 0 bases to trimming and J lost 1 base, with 8 bases between them. This CDR3 comprises 15 residues. In germline, CDR1 is LGHNA, CDR2 YNFKEQ. DNA of the CDR3: TGTGCCAGCAGCCAAGACGGCAGGGGCACAGATACGCAGTATTTT. Protein product: CASSQDGRGTDTQYF.

V usage is TRBV19 and J usage is TRBJ2-1, with TRBD2 identical over 11 bases. The CDR3 has 14 amino acids. Per germline, CDR1 LNHDA and CDR2 SQIVND (reference sequence). J gave up 4 bases and V 6 bases, and 2 bases lay outside the gene matches. The CDR3 is CASRVAGGYNEQFF. The CDR3 nucleotides read TGTGCCAGTAGGGTAGCGGGGGGGTACAATGAGCAGTTCTTC.

The rearrangement uses TRBV20-1 and TRBJ2-7; 8 bases align to TRBD1. Trimming at V came to 3 bases and at J to 1 base, leaving 5 bases not matched to a gene. Germline-derived CDR1 and CDR2 are DFQATT and SNEGSKA (reference sequence). The CDR3 spans 14 residues. CDR3 in DNA: TGCAGTGCTAGTACGGGACAGGTTTCCTACGAGCAGTACTTC. It yields the protein CSASTGQVSYEQYF.

Only one count was recorded for this clone. The chain couples TRBV28 to TRBJ1-2; D is unresolved. Between the trimmed V and J ends, which lost 6 bases and 4 bases, there was a span of 12 bases. Germline CDR1 reads MDHEN; CDR2 reads SYDVKM. The CDR3 extends over 13 amino acids. The CDR3 protein is CASRKRIGYGYTF. In nucleotides, the CDR3 is TGTGCCAGCAGAAAAAGGATTGGCTATGGCTACACCTTC.

This chain joins TRBV28 and TRBJ1-2; unclear D gene. The V gene's germline CDR1 is MDHEN and CDR2 SYDVKM. This CDR3 region has 15 residues. The V and J ends lost 0 bases and 0 bases respectively, with 8 bases between them. CDR3 region: CASSLWTEANYGYTF. In nucleotides, the CDR3 is TGTGCCAGCAGTTTATGGACGGAAGCTAACTATGGCTACACCTTC.

This rearrangement joins TRBV19 to TRBJ2-7; TRBD2 matches 12 bases. CDR1 and CDR2 (germline): LNHDA, SQIVND (reference sequence). V gave up 5 bases and J gave up 2 bases; unmatched junction bases: 4. The CDR3 loop spans 15 amino acids. In DNA form, the CDR3 reads TGTGCCAGTAGTTCACGGACTAGCGGGACCTACGAGCAGTACTTC. Translation gives CASSSRTSGTYEQYF.

The chain links TRBV11-3 to TRBJ2-3; TRBD1 matches at 11 bases. The CDR3 runs to 13 residues. Losses at the gene ends were 8 bases for V and 4 bases for J; bases not matched to a gene: 2. Germline CDR1 reads SGHNT; CDR2 reads YENEEA. The CDR3 region is CASSDRGPDTQYF. Written as DNA, the CDR3 is TGTGCCAGCTCGGACAGGGGGCCAGATACGCAGTATTTT.

Written as DNA, the CDR3 is TGTGCCAGAACACAGGGTAGCGGGAGGGTATACGAGCAGTACTTC. Amino acid sequence: CARTQGSGRVYEQYF. The chain recombines TRBV27 with TRBJ2-7, with TRBD2 matching 11 bases. The CDR3 sequence is 15 residues long. The ends lost 9 bases at V and 4 bases at J; junction bases unmatched: 11. CDR1 is MNHEY and CDR2 is SMNVEV in the germline V gene (reference sequence).

The gene calls are TRBV29-1 and TRBJ1-2, with 7 bases lining up with TRBD1. Trimming at V came to 5 bases and at J to 4 bases, leaving 4 bases not matched to a gene. The CDR3 extends over 12 amino acids. Germline V gives CDR1 SQVTM, CDR2 ANQGSEA. CDR3 coding DNA: TGCAGCGTTTTCCAGGGGGGCTATGGCTACACCTTC. As protein: CSVFQGGYGYTF.

The rearrangement links TRBV5-5 to TRBJ2-2; 14 nucleotides align to TRBD2. There are 17 residues in the CDR3. CDR1 is SGHKS, CDR2 YYEKEE, per germline (reference sequence). Trimming at V came to 4 bases and at J to 5 bases, leaving 7 bases not matched to a gene. The CDR3 DNA reads as TGTGCCAGCAGCCCCGATAGACTAGCGGGAGGGACCGGGGAGCTGTTTTTT. Its translation: CASSPDRLAGGTGELFF.

J is TRBJ2-2 and V is TRBV18; TRBD2 is a possible D gene (5 bases). CDR3 length: 14 amino acids. V was shortened by 2 bases and J by 4 bases, with 8 bases between the two germline ends. Per the germline V gene, CDR1 is KGHSH and CDR2 is LQKENI. DNA of the CDR3: TGTGCCAGCTCACCATTAGGAGGCACCGGGGAGCTGTTTTTT. This encodes CASSPLGGTGELFF. The whole variable domain, remainder taken from reference TRBV18 and TRBJ2-2, is NAGVMQNPRHLVRRRGQEARLRCSPMKGHSHVYWYRQLPEEGLKFMVYLQKENIIDESGMPKERFSAEFPKEGPSILRIQQVVRGDSAAYFCASSPLGGTGELFFGEGSRLTVL.

This clone was seen many times. This chain links TRBV6-1 with TRBJ2-7; 7 nucleotides line up with TRBD1. Trimming removed 1 base from V and 2 bases from J; junction bases left unmatched: 5. This CDR3 comprises 15 residues. Germline V lookup: CDR1 MNHNS, CDR2 SASEGT. This chain's CDR3 is CASSEGTGIPYEQYF. In DNA form, the CDR3 reads TGTGCCAGCAGTGAAGGGACAGGAATCCCCTACGAGCAGTACTTC.

V gene TRBV27 combines with J gene TRBJ1-2; TRBD1 is a possible D gene (5 bases). V shed 2 bases and J shed 4 bases, with 8 bases lying between them. CDR3 size: 13 residues. Germline V gene sequence: CDR1 MNHEY, CDR2 SMNVEV (reference sequence). This CDR3 reads CASSLAGGYGYTF. Written as DNA, the CDR3 is TGTGCCAGCAGTTTAGCGGGGGGCTATGGCTACACCTTC.

The chain employs TRBV7-8 and TRBJ2-3; 9 bases fit TRBD2. With V trimmed by 1 base and J by 2 bases, 7 bases remained unmatched. Germline V gives CDR1 SGHVS, CDR2 FQNEAQ. There are 17 residues in the CDR3. DNA of the CDR3: TGTGCCAGCAGCTTAGGGGCTCTAGCGGGACCCACAGATACGCAGTATTTT. Encoded protein: CASSLGALAGPTDTQYF.

V and J are TRBV10-3 and TRBJ1-1, with 11 bases matching TRBD1. The V and J ends lost 6 bases and 3 bases, in that order; junction bases with no gene match: 9. Germline CDR1 reads ENHRY; CDR2 reads SYGVKD. This CDR3 comprises 16 residues. CDR3 in DNA: TGTGCCATCAGAACCGGGACAGGGGGGAGGGACACTGAAGCTTTCTTT. Its translation is CAIRTGTGGRDTEAFF.

The V and J genes are TRBV5-8 and TRBJ2-7; D perhaps matches TRBD1 (6 bases). This CDR3 has 14 residues. CDR1 and CDR2 from the germline V gene are SGHTS and YDEGEE. V lost 2 bases and J 5 bases, leaving 14 bases between the germline ends. The CDR3 DNA reads TGTGCCAGCAGCTTAGGGGGTACTAGTAACGAGCAGTACTTC. Amino acids: CASSLGGTSNEQYF.